The clone carrying this T cell receptor (beta chain) was counted once. The data were taken from a study of blood T cell repertoires in COVID-19. Study at large: Samples of COVID-19 (acute and convalescent) were obtained from the United States, Italy and Spain. PBMCs, B-cell-depleted T cells, or T cells were the source of the cDNA or gDNA that made up the material.

Original handling: Reference gene primer amplification in the assay estimated nucleated cell counts. Measured with immunoSEQ multiplex PCR; TCRdb has only the in-frame clones, and not every one. That table gives V, J and clone size, and the DNA gave D and trimming. This sample has more than 95,000 clones, with around 82% found just once. CDR3 length: 15 amino acids. Germline CDR1 and CDR2: SGHDT and YYEEEE. With 4 bases clipped from V and 3 bases from J, the junction kept 7 bases outside the gene matches. The genes are TRBV5-6 and TRBJ2-7; 10 bases match TRBD1. This receptor was obtained from a man at least 80 years old with active or convalescent COVID-19. The sample comprised peripheral blood. The CDR3 DNA sequence: TGTGCCAGCAGCCCCGGGACAGGGGAGGACTACGAGCAGTACTTC. It specifies CASSPGTGEDYEQYF. The whole variable domain, filled in from reference TRBV5-6 and TRBJ2-7, reads DAGVTQSPTHLIKTRGQQVTLRCSPKSGHDTVSWYQQALGQGPQFIFQYYEEEERQRGNFPDRFSGHQFPNYSSELNVNALLLGDSALYLCASSPGTGEDYEQYFGPGTRLTVT.